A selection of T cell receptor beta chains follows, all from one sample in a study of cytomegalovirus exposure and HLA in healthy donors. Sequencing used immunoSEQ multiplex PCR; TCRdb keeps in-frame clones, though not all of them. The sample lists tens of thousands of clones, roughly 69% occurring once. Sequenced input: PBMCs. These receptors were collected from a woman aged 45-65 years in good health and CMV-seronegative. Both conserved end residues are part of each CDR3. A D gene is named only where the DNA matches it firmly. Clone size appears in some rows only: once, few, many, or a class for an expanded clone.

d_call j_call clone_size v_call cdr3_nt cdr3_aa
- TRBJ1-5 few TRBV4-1 TGCGCCAGCAGCCAAGTAGTCTCGAGAAAGAGCAATCAGCCCCAGCATTTT CASSQVVSRKSNQPQHF
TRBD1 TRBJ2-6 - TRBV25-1 TGTGCCAGCAGGGGGGACAGGGGGCTCTCTGGGGCCAACGTCCTGACTTTC CASRGDRGLSGANVLTF
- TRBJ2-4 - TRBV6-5 TGTGCCAGCAGCCCCCAGATTGGGGCCCAAAACATTCAGTACTTC CASSPQIGAQNIQYF
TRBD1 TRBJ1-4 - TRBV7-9 TGTGCCAGCAGCACAGGGGAATTGCTATCTAATGAAAAACTGTTTTTT CASSTGELLSNEKLFF
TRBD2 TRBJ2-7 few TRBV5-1 TGCGCCAGCAGCTTGGTAACGGGAGGGCCGGGCTACGAGCAGTACTTC CASSLVTGGPGYEQYF
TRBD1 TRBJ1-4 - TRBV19 TGTGCCAGTAGCGACGAGACAGGGGGCAGTGAAAAACTGTTTTTT CASSDETGGSEKLFF
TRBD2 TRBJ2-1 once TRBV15 TGTGCCACCTCCTGGGGGGGACTGGGGTACAATGAGCAGTTCTTC CATSWGGLGYNEQFF
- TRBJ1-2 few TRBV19 TGTGCCAGTAGTATTCCGCTCGGCGGTGGCTACACCTTC CASSIPLGGGYTF
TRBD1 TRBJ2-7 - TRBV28 TGTGCCAGCAGTTCTCCGGGACAGGGAAGGAGGCACGAGCAGTACTTC CASSSPGQGRRHEQYF
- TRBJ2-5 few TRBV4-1 TGCGCCAGCAGCCAAGATCTTCGGGGAGGGGGAGAGACCCAGTACTTC CASSQDLRGGGETQYF
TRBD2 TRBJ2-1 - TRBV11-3 TGTGCCAGCAGCTTAACCATAGCGGGGGACCTTACCTACAATGAGCAGTTCTTC CASSLTIAGDLTYNEQFF
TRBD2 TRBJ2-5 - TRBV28 TGTGCCAGCAGAAAGCTAGCGGGAGGGCCTGAGACCCAGTACTTC CASRKLAGGPETQYF
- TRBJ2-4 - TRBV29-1 TGCAGCGTTGAAGATCCCCCGGACATTCAGTACTTC CSVEDPPDIQYF
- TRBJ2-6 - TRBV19 TGTGCCAGTAGCGGTCAAAACTCTGGGGCCAACGTCCTGACTTTC CASSGQNSGANVLTF
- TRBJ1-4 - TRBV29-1 TGCAGCGTTGAAGAACGGACTCCATCGGAATACGGAACTAATGAAAAACTGTTTTTT CSVEERTPSEYGTNEKLFF
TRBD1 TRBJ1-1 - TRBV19 TGTGCCAGTAGTACAATCGACAGGGGCACTGAAGCTTTCTTT CASSTIDRGTEAFF
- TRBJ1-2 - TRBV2 TGTGCCAGCAGGCCGGACAGCCTATATGGCTACACCTTC CASRPDSLYGYTF
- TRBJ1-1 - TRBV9 TGTGCCAGCAGCGTAGACCCGGGGGGGAACACTGAAGCTTTCTTT CASSVDPGGNTEAFF
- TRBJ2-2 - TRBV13 TGTGCCAGCAGCTTCCAGGTCGAGCTGTTTTTT CASSFQVELFF
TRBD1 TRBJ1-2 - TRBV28 TGTGCCAGCAGCTACATAGACAGGGTTCAGAGCTACACCTTC CASSYIDRVQSYTF
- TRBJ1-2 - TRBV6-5 TGTGCCAGCAGTTCCCACTCCTACGGGGACTATGGCTACACCTTC CASSSHSYGDYGYTF
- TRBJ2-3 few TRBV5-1 TGCGCCAGCAGCCCCGGGGCGGGGTTGGCAGATACGCAGTATTTT CASSPGAGLADTQYF
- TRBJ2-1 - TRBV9 TGTGCCAGCAGCGTAGCTACGCGGTGGAATGAGCAGTTCTTC CASSVATRWNEQFF
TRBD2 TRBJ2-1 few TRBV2 TGTGCCAGCAGACCCTGGGGGACTAGCGGATACAATGAGCAGTTCTTC CASRPWGTSGYNEQFF
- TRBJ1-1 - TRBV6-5 TGTGCCAGCAGTCCACGACAGACAAATGAAGCTTTCTTT CASSPRQTNEAFF
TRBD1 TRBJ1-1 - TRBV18 TGTGCCAGCTCACCATACAACAGGGGGCTGAACACTGAAGCTTTCTTT CASSPYNRGLNTEAFF
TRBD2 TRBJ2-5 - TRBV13 TGTGCCAGCAGCCACGGACTAGCGGGAGGGCCAGGAGAGACCCAGTACTTC CASSHGLAGGPGETQYF
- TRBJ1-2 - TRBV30 TGTGCCTGGAGTAGGTTTAGGGACTTTAACTATGGCTACACCTTC CAWSRFRDFNYGYTF
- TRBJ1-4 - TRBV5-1 TGCGCCAGCAGCCCCGGGGGGCAGGCTGAAAAACTGTTTTTT CASSPGGQAEKLFF
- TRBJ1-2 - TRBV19 TGTGCCAGTAGTATTGGGCACAGGGAGCTATATGGCTACACCTTC CASSIGHRELYGYTF
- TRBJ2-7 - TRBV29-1 TGCAGCGTTGAAGATCTCACCTCAGGGGTCTACGAGCAGTACTTC CSVEDLTSGVYEQYF
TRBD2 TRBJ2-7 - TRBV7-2 TGTGCCAGCAGCCCCCCCGGGAGGGGTCCCAACACCTACGAGCAGTACTTC CASSPPGRGPNTYEQYF
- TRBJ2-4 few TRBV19 TGTGCCAGTAGTCGTCAAAGGACAGCCTTAAACATTCAGTACTTC CASSRQRTALNIQYF